This T cell receptor (beta chain) was observed in a study of metastatic and nonmetastatic thyroid tumors. Study at large: Repertoires of blood and of tissue (tumor or nodule) from malignant and benign thyroid patients were compared. Study-wide points: Benign nodules reportedly had significantly lower TCR beta diversity than malignant thyroid tumors in blood and tumor.

No patient had received any treatment before thyroid surgery. CDR1 and CDR2 from the germline V gene are SGHTS and YDEGEE. The CDR3 extends over 14 amino acids. V was clipped by 6 bases and J by 2 bases, with 14 bases between them. Original methodology: Using the CDR3 differences seen across clinicopathological groups, the authors built a distant-metastasis classifier for papillary thyroid cancer, which was meant to discriminate distant-metastatic patients. TCRdb re-called clones from the PCR reads using MiXCR. TCRdb assigned the V and J calls; the authors' analysis was not used. The sample includes some 38,000 clones, around a fifth of them seen just once. In the case of this clone: Its antigen remains unknown.

The clonotype was recovered from a female donor with papillary thyroid cancer or a benign thyroid nodule (not recorded which). Some clones in this sample may be carry-over from other donors' samples. Sequences were obtained from blood. V gene TRBV5-8 combines with J gene TRBJ1-2; weak D call: TRBD1 (6 bases). The CDR3 loop reads CASTTGLVNYGYTF. The DNA for the CDR3 is TGTGCCAGCACCACAGGGTTGGTCAACTATGGCTACACCTTC.